A selection of T cell receptor beta chains follows, all from one sample in a study of cytomegalovirus exposure and HLA in healthy donors. Assay used: immunoSEQ multiplex PCR; TCRdb lists only in-frame clones, some missing. The sample lists 90,000 to 150,000 clones, 15% to 19% occurring once. Sequencing used PBMCs. The receptors here all came from a woman between 18 and 29 years old in good health and CMV-seronegative. CDR3s include the opening cysteine and the closing phenylalanine or tryptophan. A D gene is named only where the DNA matches it firmly. A row's size may be missing; if present it is once, few, many or a size class.

clone_size: .; d_call: TRBD2; v_call: TRBV4-3; cdr3_length: 16; j_call: TRBJ2-3; cdr3_aa: CASSQEASGVLDTQYF; cdr3_nt: TGCGCCAGCAGCCAAGAAGCTAGCGGGGTACTAGATACGCAGTATTTT
clone_size: .; d_call: TRBD2; v_call: TRBV7-2; cdr3_length: 18; j_call: TRBJ2-5; cdr3_aa: CASSSWAPSGRAQETQYF; cdr3_nt: TGTGCCAGCAGCTCGTGGGCCCCTAGCGGGAGGGCCCAAGAGACCCAGTACTTC
clone_size: .; d_call: TRBD2; v_call: TRBV5-1; cdr3_length: 15; j_call: TRBJ2-4; cdr3_aa: CASSLQRGDKNIQYF; cdr3_nt: TGCGCCAGCAGCTTACAGCGGGGGGACAAAAACATTCAGTACTTC
clone_size: .; d_call: .; v_call: TRBV9; cdr3_length: 15; j_call: TRBJ2-3; cdr3_aa: CASSAWGGATDTQYF; cdr3_nt: TGTGCCAGCAGCGCCTGGGGGGGGGCCACGGATACGCAGTATTTT
clone_size: few; d_call: .; v_call: TRBV7-9; cdr3_length: 17; j_call: TRBJ1-5; cdr3_aa: CASSGGAWGEDNQPQHF; cdr3_nt: TGTGCCAGCAGCGGAGGGGCTTGGGGAGAAGACAATCAGCCCCAGCATTTT
clone_size: .; d_call: .; v_call: TRBV7-6; cdr3_length: 14; j_call: TRBJ2-7; cdr3_aa: CASSLVYSSYEQYF; cdr3_nt: TGTGCCAGCAGCTTAGTGTACTCCTCCTACGAGCAGTACTTC
clone_size: few; d_call: .; v_call: TRBV6-6; cdr3_length: 13; j_call: TRBJ1-5; cdr3_aa: CASSYGGFEPQHF; cdr3_nt: TGTGCCAGCAGTTACGGCGGGTTTGAGCCCCAGCATTTT
clone_size: few; d_call: .; v_call: TRBV6-5; cdr3_length: 14; j_call: TRBJ1-1; cdr3_aa: CASSPRYMNTEAFF; cdr3_nt: TGTGCCAGCAGTCCCAGGTACATGAACACTGAAGCTTTCTTT
clone_size: .; d_call: TRBD2; v_call: TRBV7-2; cdr3_length: 15; j_call: TRBJ2-2; cdr3_aa: CASSLGGANTGELFF; cdr3_nt: TGTGCCAGCAGCCTGGGGGGGGCGAACACCGGGGAGCTGTTTTTT
clone_size: few; d_call: TRBD1; v_call: TRBV30; cdr3_length: 14; j_call: TRBJ1-5; cdr3_aa: CAWATGASNQPQHF; cdr3_nt: TGTGCCTGGGCTACAGGGGCTAGCAATCAGCCCCAGCATTTT
clone_size: .; d_call: .; v_call: TRBV2; cdr3_length: 15; j_call: TRBJ2-3; cdr3_aa: CASSEALEYTDTQYF; cdr3_nt: TGTGCCAGCAGTGAAGCGCTGGAGTACACAGATACGCAGTATTTT
clone_size: .; d_call: TRBD1; v_call: TRBV6-1; cdr3_length: 16; j_call: TRBJ1-1; cdr3_aa: CASSEQRRQGNTEAFF; cdr3_nt: TGTGCCAGCAGTGAACAGCGGAGACAGGGGAACACTGAAGCTTTCTTT
clone_size: .; d_call: .; v_call: TRBV9; cdr3_length: 13; j_call: TRBJ2-5; cdr3_aa: CASSVDIGETQYF; cdr3_nt: TGTGCCAGCAGCGTAGACATCGGGGAGACCCAGTACTTC
clone_size: .; d_call: .; v_call: TRBV11-2; cdr3_length: 15; j_call: TRBJ2-7; cdr3_aa: CASSLLVTHSYEQYF; cdr3_nt: TGTGCCAGCAGCTTATTGGTGACTCACTCCTACGAGCAGTACTTC
clone_size: .; d_call: TRBD2; v_call: TRBV7-2; cdr3_length: 16; j_call: TRBJ2-1; cdr3_aa: CASSLVGGGANNEQFF; cdr3_nt: TGTGCCAGCAGCTTAGTTGGCGGGGGGGCCAACAATGAGCAGTTCTTC
clone_size: few; d_call: TRBD1; v_call: TRBV6-1; cdr3_length: 17; j_call: TRBJ1-1; cdr3_aa: CASSAGGGTAMNTEAFF; cdr3_nt: TGTGCCAGCAGTGCCGGGGGGGGGACAGCGATGAACACTGAAGCTTTCTTT
clone_size: few; d_call: TRBD1; v_call: TRBV2; cdr3_length: 20; j_call: TRBJ1-2; cdr3_aa: CASSVNVGGDRGPTNYGYTF; cdr3_nt: TGTGCCAGCAGTGTCAACGTAGGGGGGGACAGGGGGCCTACGAACTATGGCTACACCTTC
clone_size: .; d_call: .; v_call: TRBV19; cdr3_length: 17; j_call: TRBJ1-1; cdr3_aa: CASSRAGARNLNTEAFF; cdr3_nt: TGTGCCAGTAGCCGGGCAGGGGCCAGAAACCTTAACACTGAAGCTTTCTTT
clone_size: few; d_call: .; v_call: TRBV15; cdr3_length: 15; j_call: TRBJ2-5; cdr3_aa: CATSRGAGSGETQYF; cdr3_nt: TGTGCCACCAGCAGAGGTGCCGGGAGCGGGGAGACCCAGTACTTC
clone_size: few; d_call: .; v_call: TRBV7-3; cdr3_length: 13; j_call: TRBJ1-4; cdr3_aa: CASSLTVNEKLFF; cdr3_nt: TGTGCCAGCAGCTTGACAGTTAATGAAAAACTGTTTTTT
clone_size: .; d_call: .; v_call: TRBV11-2; cdr3_length: 15; j_call: TRBJ2-2; cdr3_aa: CASSWGGRAAGELFF; cdr3_nt: TGTGCCAGCAGCTGGGGGGGCAGGGCGGCCGGGGAGCTGTTTTTT
clone_size: .; d_call: TRBD1; v_call: TRBV28; cdr3_length: 16; j_call: TRBJ2-7; cdr3_aa: CASSLQQGPALYEQYF; cdr3_nt: TGTGCCAGCAGTTTGCAACAGGGGCCCGCCCTTTACGAGCAGTACTTC
clone_size: .; d_call: .; v_call: TRBV10-1; cdr3_length: 15; j_call: TRBJ1-2; cdr3_aa: CASRNHREVSYGYTF; cdr3_nt: TGCGCCAGCAGGAATCATAGGGAGGTCAGCTATGGCTACACCTTC
clone_size: few; d_call: .; v_call: TRBV2; cdr3_length: 15; j_call: TRBJ1-6; cdr3_aa: CASTGVSGRGSPLHF; cdr3_nt: TGTGCCAGCACGGGGGTTTCGGGGCGGGGGTCACCCCTCCACTTT
clone_size: .; d_call: TRBD1; v_call: TRBV5-1; cdr3_length: 13; j_call: TRBJ2-3; cdr3_aa: CASSAQGADTQYF; cdr3_nt: TGCGCCAGCAGCGCCCAGGGGGCAGATACGCAGTATTTT
clone_size: few; d_call: TRBD1; v_call: TRBV5-1; cdr3_length: 15; j_call: TRBJ1-5; cdr3_aa: CASSLTGVSNQPQHF; cdr3_nt: TGCGCCAGCAGTCTTACAGGGGTTTCGAATCAGCCCCAGCATTTT
clone_size: few; d_call: TRBD1; v_call: TRBV2; cdr3_length: 16; j_call: TRBJ2-5; cdr3_aa: CASSSLGQGRQETQYF; cdr3_nt: TGTGCCAGCAGTAGTCTGGGACAGGGGCGTCAAGAGACCCAGTACTTC
clone_size: few; d_call: .; v_call: TRBV27; cdr3_length: 16; j_call: TRBJ1-5; cdr3_aa: CASSLAGLPSNQPQHF; cdr3_nt: TGTGCCAGCAGTTTGGCAGGACTACCTAGCAATCAGCCCCAGCATTTT
clone_size: few; d_call: TRBD1; v_call: TRBV30; cdr3_length: 17; j_call: TRBJ1-3; cdr3_aa: CAWRNNYRGPSGNTIYF; cdr3_nt: TGTGCCTGGAGGAACAACTACAGGGGTCCCTCTGGAAACACCATATATTTT
clone_size: few; d_call: TRBD1; v_call: TRBV7-9; cdr3_length: 16; j_call: TRBJ1-4; cdr3_aa: CASSSRDRGTNEKLFF; cdr3_nt: TGTGCCAGCAGCTCCCGAGACAGGGGGACTAATGAAAAACTGTTTTTT